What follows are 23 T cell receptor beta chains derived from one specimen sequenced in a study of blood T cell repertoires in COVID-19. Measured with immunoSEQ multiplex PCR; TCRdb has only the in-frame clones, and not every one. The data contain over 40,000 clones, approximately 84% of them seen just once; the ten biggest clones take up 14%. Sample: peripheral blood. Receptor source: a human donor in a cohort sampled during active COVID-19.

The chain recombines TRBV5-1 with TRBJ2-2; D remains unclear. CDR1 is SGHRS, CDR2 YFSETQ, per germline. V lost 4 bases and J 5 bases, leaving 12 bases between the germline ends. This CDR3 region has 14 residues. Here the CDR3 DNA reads TGCGCCAGCAGCCCCTCTAAATCAACCGGGGAGCTGTTTTTT. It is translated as CASSPSKSTGELFF.

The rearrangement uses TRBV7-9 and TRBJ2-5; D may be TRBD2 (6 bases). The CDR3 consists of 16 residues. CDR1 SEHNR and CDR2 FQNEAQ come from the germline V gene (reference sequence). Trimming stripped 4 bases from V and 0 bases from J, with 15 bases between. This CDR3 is CASSSSGTRYQETQYF. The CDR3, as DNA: TGTGCCAGCAGCTCCTCCGGGACTCGGTACCAAGAGACCCAGTACTTC.

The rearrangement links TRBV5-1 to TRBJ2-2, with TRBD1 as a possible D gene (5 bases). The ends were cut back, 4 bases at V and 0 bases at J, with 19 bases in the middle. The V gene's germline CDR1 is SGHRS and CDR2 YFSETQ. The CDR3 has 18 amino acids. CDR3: CASSKYQGIGSNTGELFF. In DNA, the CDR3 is TGCGCCAGCAGCAAATACCAGGGAATTGGCTCGAACACCGGGGAGCTGTTTTTT.

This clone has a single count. The CDR3 bases are TGTGCCAGCAGTGAAAGGGCGGGACAGGGCCATATCAATCAGCCCCAGCATTTT. This gives the protein CASSERAGQGHINQPQHF. The chain links TRBV2 to TRBJ1-5, with TRBD1 matching over 9 bases. The CDR3 totals 18 residues. V trimming: 2 bases; J trimming: 3 bases; junction bases outside the gene matches: 11. Germline V lookup: CDR1 SNHLY, CDR2 FYNNEI.

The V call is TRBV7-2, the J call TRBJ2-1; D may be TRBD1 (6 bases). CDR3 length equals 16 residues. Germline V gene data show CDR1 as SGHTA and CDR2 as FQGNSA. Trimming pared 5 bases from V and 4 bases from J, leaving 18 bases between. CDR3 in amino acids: CASSTAQGPPYNEQFF. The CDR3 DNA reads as TGTGCCAGCAGCACCGCACAGGGACCCCCTTACAATGAGCAGTTCTTC.

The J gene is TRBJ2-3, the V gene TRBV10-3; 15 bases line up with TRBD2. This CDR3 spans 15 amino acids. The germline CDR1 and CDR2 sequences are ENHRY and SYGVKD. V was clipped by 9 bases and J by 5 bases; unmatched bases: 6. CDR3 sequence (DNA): TGTGCCATAGGGACTAGCGGGGGGCATGGAGATACGCAGTATTTT. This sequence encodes CAIGTSGGHGDTQYF.

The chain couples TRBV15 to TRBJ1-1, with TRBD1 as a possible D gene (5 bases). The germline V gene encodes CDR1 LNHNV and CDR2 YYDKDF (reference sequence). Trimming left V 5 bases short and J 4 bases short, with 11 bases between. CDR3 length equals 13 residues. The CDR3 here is CATSVRRGTEAFF. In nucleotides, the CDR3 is TGTGCCACCAGCGTTAGGAGGGGCACTGAAGCTTTCTTT.

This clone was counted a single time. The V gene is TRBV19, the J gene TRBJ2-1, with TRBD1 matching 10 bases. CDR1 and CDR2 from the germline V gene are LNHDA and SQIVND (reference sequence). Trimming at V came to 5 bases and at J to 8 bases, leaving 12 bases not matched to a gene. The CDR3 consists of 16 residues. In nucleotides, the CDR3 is TGTGCCAGTAGTTTCCGGGACAGGGGTTTTAGAGATGAGCAGTTCTTC. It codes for CASSFRDRGFRDEQFF.

Here the CDR3 reads CASSLRPGQGKGTQYF. CDR3 in DNA: TGTGCCAGTAGTCTCCGCCCGGGACAGGGAAAGGGGACCCAGTACTTC. The rearrangement uses TRBV19 and TRBJ2-5, with 9 nucleotides matching TRBD1. This CDR3 contains 16 residues. Germline-derived CDR1 and CDR2 are LNHDA and SQIVND (reference sequence). With 5 bases clipped from V and 7 bases from J, the junction kept 14 bases outside the gene matches.

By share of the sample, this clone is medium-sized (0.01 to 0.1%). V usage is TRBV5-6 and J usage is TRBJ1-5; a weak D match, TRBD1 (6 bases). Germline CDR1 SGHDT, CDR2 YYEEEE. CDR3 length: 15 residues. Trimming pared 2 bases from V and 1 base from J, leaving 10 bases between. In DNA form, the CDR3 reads TGTGCCAGCAGCTTAGAGGGGGGGAGCAATCAGCCCCAGCATTTT. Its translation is CASSLEGGSNQPQHF. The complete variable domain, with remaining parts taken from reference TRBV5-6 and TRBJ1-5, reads DAGVTQSPTHLIKTRGQQVTLRCSPKSGHDTVSWYQQALGQGPQFIFQYYEEEERQRGNFPDRFSGHQFPNYSSELNVNALLLGDSALYLCASSLEGGSNQPQHFGDGTRLSIL.

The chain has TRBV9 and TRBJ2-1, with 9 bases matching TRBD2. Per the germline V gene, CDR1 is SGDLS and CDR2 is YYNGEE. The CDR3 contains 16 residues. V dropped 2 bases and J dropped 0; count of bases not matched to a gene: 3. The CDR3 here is CASSVYSGSSYNEQFF. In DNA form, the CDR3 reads TGTGCCAGCAGCGTTTATAGCGGGAGCTCCTACAATGAGCAGTTCTTC.

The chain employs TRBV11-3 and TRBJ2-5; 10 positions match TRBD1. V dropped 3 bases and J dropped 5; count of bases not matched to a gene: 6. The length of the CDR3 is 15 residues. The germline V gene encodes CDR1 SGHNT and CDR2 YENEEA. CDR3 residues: CASSFRQGADETQYF. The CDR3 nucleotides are TGTGCCAGCAGCTTTAGACAGGGGGCAGATGAGACCCAGTACTTC. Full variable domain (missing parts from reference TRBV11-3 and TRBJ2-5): EAGVVQSPRYKIIEKKQPVAFWCNPISGHNTLYWYLQNLGQGPELLIRYENEEAVDDSQLPKDRFSAERLKGVDSTLKIQPAELGDSAVYLCASSFRQGADETQYFGPGTRLLVL.

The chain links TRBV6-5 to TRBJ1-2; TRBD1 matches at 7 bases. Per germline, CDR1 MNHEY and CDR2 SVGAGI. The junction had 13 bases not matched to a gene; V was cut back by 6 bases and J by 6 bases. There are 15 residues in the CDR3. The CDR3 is CASSPGQGQYHGYTF. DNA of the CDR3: TGTGCCAGCAGCCCCGGCCAGGGACAGTACCATGGCTACACCTTC.

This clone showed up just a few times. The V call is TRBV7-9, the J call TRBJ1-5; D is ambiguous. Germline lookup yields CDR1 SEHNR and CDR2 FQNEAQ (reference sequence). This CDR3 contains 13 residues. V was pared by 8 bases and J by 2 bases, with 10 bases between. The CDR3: CASGGMGNQPQHF. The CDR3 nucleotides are TGTGCCAGCGGCGGGATGGGCAATCAGCCCCAGCATTTT. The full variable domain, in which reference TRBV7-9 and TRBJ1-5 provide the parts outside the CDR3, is DTGVSQNPRHKITKRGQNVTFRCDPISEHNRLYWYRQTLGQGPEFLTYFQNEAQLEKSRLLSDRFSAERPKGSFSTLEIQRTEQGDSAMYLCASGGMGNQPQHFGDGTRLSIL.

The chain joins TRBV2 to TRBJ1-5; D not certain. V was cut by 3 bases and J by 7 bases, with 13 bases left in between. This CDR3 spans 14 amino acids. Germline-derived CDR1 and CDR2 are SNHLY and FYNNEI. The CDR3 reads CASSDSTVGQPQHF. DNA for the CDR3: TGTGCCAGCAGTGATAGTACAGTCGGCCAGCCCCAGCATTTT.

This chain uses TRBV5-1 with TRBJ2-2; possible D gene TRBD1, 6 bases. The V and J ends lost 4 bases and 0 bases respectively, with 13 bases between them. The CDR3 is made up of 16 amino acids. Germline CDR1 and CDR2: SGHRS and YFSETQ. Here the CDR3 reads CASSPGQLPNTGELFF. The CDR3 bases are TGCGCCAGCAGCCCAGGACAGTTACCGAACACCGGGGAGCTGTTTTTT.

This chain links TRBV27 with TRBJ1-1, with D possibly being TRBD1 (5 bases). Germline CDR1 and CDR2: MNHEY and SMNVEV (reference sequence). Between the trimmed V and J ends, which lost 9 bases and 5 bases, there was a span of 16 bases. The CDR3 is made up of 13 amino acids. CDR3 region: CASSGNYRTEAFF. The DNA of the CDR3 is TGTGCCAGTTCAGGGAATTACAGGACTGAAGCTTTCTTT.

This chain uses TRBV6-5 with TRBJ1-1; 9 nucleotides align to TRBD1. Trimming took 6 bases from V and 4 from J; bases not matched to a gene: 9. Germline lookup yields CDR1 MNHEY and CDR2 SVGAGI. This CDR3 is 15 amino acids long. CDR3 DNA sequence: TGTGCCAGCAGCAGGACAGGGGCTCTCGGCACTGAAGCTTTCTTT. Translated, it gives CASSRTGALGTEAFF.

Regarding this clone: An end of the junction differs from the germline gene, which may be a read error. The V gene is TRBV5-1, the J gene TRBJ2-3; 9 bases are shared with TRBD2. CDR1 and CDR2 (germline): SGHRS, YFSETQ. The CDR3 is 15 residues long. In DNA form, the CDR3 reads TGCGCCCGCAGCCCCGGGGGCGGGGGGGCAGATACGCAGTATTTT. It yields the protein CARSPGGGGADTQYF. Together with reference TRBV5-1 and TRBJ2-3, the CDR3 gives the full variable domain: KAGVTQTPRYLIKTRGQQVTLSCSPISGHRSVSWYQQTPGQGLQFLFEYFSETQRNKGNFPGRFSGRQFSNSRSEMNVSTLELGDSALYLCARSPGGGGADTQYFGPGTRLTVL.

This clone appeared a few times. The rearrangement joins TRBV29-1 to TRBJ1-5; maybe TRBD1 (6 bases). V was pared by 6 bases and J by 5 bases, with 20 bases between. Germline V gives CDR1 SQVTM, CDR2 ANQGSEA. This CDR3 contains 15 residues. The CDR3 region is CSVRIAGGRDQPQHF. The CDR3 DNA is TGCAGCGTACGAATAGCGGGGGGCAGGGATCAGCCCCAGCATTTT. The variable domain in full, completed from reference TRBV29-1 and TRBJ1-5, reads SAVISQKPSRDICQRGTSLTIQCQVDSQVTMMFWYRQQPGQSLTLIATANQGSEATYESGFVIDKFPISRPNLTFSTLTVSNMSPEDSSIYLCSVRIAGGRDQPQHFGDGTRLSIL.

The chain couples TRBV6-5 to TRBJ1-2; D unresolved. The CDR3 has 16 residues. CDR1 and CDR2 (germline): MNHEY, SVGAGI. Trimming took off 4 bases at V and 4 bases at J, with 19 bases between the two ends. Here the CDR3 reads CASSSISRIPGYGYTF. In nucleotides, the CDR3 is TGTGCCAGCAGTTCCATTTCTAGGATACCCGGCTATGGCTACACCTTC.

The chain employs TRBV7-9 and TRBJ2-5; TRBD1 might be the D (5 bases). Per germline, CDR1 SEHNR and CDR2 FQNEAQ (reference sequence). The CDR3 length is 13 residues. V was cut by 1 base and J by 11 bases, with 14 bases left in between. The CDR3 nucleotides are TGTGCCAGCAGCTTAGGGGGCTACACGTCTCAGTACTTC. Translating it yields CASSLGGYTSQYF.

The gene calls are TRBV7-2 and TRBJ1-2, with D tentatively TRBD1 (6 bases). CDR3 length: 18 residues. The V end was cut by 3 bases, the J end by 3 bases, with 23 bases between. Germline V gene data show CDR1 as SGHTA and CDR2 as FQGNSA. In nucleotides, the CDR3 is TGTGCCAGCAGCTTCAACCGGGACACTGAGATGATAGACTATGGCTACACCTTC. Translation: CASSFNRDTEMIDYGYTF. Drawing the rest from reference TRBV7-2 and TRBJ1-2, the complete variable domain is GAGVSQSPSNKVTEKGKDVELRCDPISGHTALYWYRQSLGQGLEFLIYFQGNSAPDKSGLPSDRFSAERTGGSVSTLTIQRTQQEDSAVYLCASSFNRDTEMIDYGYTFGSGTRLTVV.